These 11 T cell receptor beta chains share one sample of origin, sequenced in a study of T cell responses to AZD1222 COVID-19 vaccine. Sequenced by immunoSEQ multiplex PCR; TCRdb stores in-frame clones only, minus some. The sample contains 160,000 or so clones, over 80% of which appear only once. Source: peripheral blood, taken 28 days after the second dose of the MenACWY control vaccine. The receptors stem from an adult who received the MenACWY meningococcal vaccine as a control.

The rearrangement joins TRBV27 to TRBJ1-1; the D is unclear. Per germline, CDR1 MNHEY and CDR2 SMNVEV (reference sequence). Trimming took 2 bases from V and 3 from J, leaving 7 bases between them. The CDR3 has 13 amino acids. The CDR3 loop reads CASSLSFDTEAFF. The CDR3 region has the DNA TGTGCCAGCAGTTTAAGCTTCGACACTGAAGCTTTCTTT.

The rearrangement joins TRBV6-5 to TRBJ1-3; D gene ambiguous. V gave up 6 bases and J gave up 0 bases, with 9 bases separating them. The CDR3 extends over 14 amino acids. CDR1 is MNHEY and CDR2 is SVGAGI in the germline V gene. CDR3 in DNA: TGTGCCAGCAGGATCCGGGACTCTGGAAACACCATATATTTT. Translated, it gives CASRIRDSGNTIYF.

This clone has just a few counts. The rearrangement links TRBV27 to TRBJ2-7, with a weak D call TRBD2 (6 bases). The V gene lost 3 bases and the J gene lost 7 bases, with 16 bases spanning the gap. From germline, CDR1 is MNHEY and CDR2 SMNVEV (reference sequence). The CDR3 spans 14 residues. CDR3 amino acids: CASSLTGSPEEQYF. CDR3 DNA: TGTGCCAGCAGTTTGACCGGGAGTCCGGAAGAGCAGTACTTC.

The chain uses TRBV7-9 and TRBJ1-1, with 8 bases that match TRBD1. Trimming removed 5 bases from V and 3 bases from J; junction bases left unmatched: 2. The CDR3 sequence is 13 residues long. Germline values: CDR1 SEHNR, CDR2 FQNEAQ (reference sequence). The CDR3 protein is CASSKQGDTEAFF. The CDR3 bases are TGTGCCAGCAGCAAACAGGGGGACACTGAAGCTTTCTTT.

V gene TRBV6-5 combines with J gene TRBJ1-2; D possibly corresponds to TRBD1 (6 bases). The V gene lost 6 bases and the J gene lost 4 bases, with 18 bases spanning the gap. Germline assignment: CDR1 MNHEY and CDR2 SVGAGI. The CDR3 is 15 residues long. CDR3 protein: CASSQGTTPFYGYTF. CDR3 bases: TGTGCCAGCAGCCAGGGGACTACCCCCTTCTATGGCTACACCTTC.

This chain joins TRBV21-1 and TRBJ2-3; TRBD2, as called in the table, went unchecked against the DNA. TRBV21-1 is a pseudogene. The CDR3 length is 17 residues. CDR3 nucleotides: TGTGCCAGCAGCAAAGAACGCCCTACCTCTAGCACAGATACGCAGTATTTT. It yields the protein CASSKERPTSSTDTQYF.

This sequence joins TRBV27 and TRBJ1-2; D call uncertain. Germline CDR1 MNHEY, CDR2 SMNVEV (reference sequence). CDR3 length: 13 residues. Trimming took off 3 bases at V and 7 bases at J, with 12 bases between the two ends. The CDR3: CASSLVREGGYTF. In DNA, the CDR3 is TGTGCCAGCAGTTTGGTGAGGGAGGGTGGCTACACCTTC.

The J gene is TRBJ1-5, the V gene TRBV21-1; the table's D call of TRBD1 was not tested on the DNA. TRBV21-1 is annotated as a pseudogene. The CDR3 spans 14 residues. This chain's CDR3 is CASSKGGPRQPQHF. CDR3 DNA: TGTGCCAGCAGCAAAGGGGGGCCGAGGCAGCCCCAGCATTTT.

This clone was detected once. The chain uses TRBV30 and TRBJ1-1; D unclear. Trimming pared 1 base from V and 2 bases from J, leaving 8 bases between. CDR3 size: 13 residues. Germline V gene sequence: CDR1 GTSNPN, CDR2 SVGIG (reference sequence). The CDR3 DNA sequence: TGTGCCTGGAGTGAATTGGGTAACACTGAAGCTTTCTTT. As protein: CAWSELGNTEAFF.

The chain uses TRBV25-1 and TRBJ1-2; D unresolved. V was pared by 6 bases and J by 2 bases, with 7 bases between. The CDR3 sequence is 12 residues long. The germline gives CDR1 MGHDK, CDR2 SYGVNS. This CDR3 reads CASRRANYGYTF. The CDR3 DNA sequence: TGTGCCAGCAGGCGGGCAAACTATGGCTACACCTTC.

V gene TRBV7-9 combines with J gene TRBJ1-1; no firm D call. The ends were cut back, 5 bases at V and 5 bases at J, with 9 bases in the middle. The CDR3 loop spans 12 amino acids. Germline lookup yields CDR1 SEHNR and CDR2 FQNEAQ (reference sequence). The CDR3 spells CASSGGRTEAFF. The DNA for the CDR3 is TGTGCCAGCAGCGGAGGGAGGACTGAAGCTTTCTTT.